This T cell receptor (beta chain) originates from a study of blood T cell repertoires in COVID-19. As for the study in general: Samples of COVID-19 (acute and convalescent) were obtained from the United States, Italy and Spain.

Using immunoSEQ multiplex PCR, the repertoire was profiled, and TCRdb retains in-frame clones only, with some absent. The data show about 300,000 clones, with over 75% seen just once and roughly 4% held by the top ten. The CDR3 contains 15 residues. V lost 2 bases and J lost 4, with 15 bases in between. Germline values: CDR1 KGHSH, CDR2 LQKENI. V is TRBV18 and J is TRBJ2-7; D is perhaps TRBD1 (5 bases). Sequenced input: PBMCs or T cells enriched from blood (not recorded which). This TCR came from a man in his thirties or forties who had recovered from COVID-19. CDR3: CASSPGAIGSYEQYF. In nucleotides, the CDR3 is TGTGCCAGCTCACCAGGGGCTATAGGATCGTACGAGCAGTACTTC.